What follows describes a single T cell receptor (beta chain). There are a few counts of this clone. Its antigen is currently not known. No base-level quality is on record; no much larger clone is a single base apart. In the germline V gene, CDR1 corresponds to SNHLY and CDR2 to FYNNEI. Counted from cysteine to phenylalanine, this CDR3 has 13 amino acids. Only the CDR3 region is kept as DNA, spanning 39 bases read in frame from base 1. V is pared back by 8 bases and J by 2 bases, with 13 bases lying between the germline termini. The sample comes from a study of fetal regulatory T cell absence and autoimmunity (TCRdb year 2017). Broadly, across the study: Autoimmunity of the exocrine pancreas was seen in the IPEX patients even though clinical diabetes was absent.

General study outcomes and caveats: Significant oligoclonal enrichment of the TCR compartment was observed in pancreas versus cord blood, with some top clones enriched more than 85-fold. The oligoclonal enrichment was interpreted as supporting antigen-driven autoimmunity in the pancreas before birth in IPEX syndrome. Cord blood and pancreas had broadly similar TRB gene family usage, resembling published neonatal and adult repertoires.

Genomic DNA from frozen pancreas tissue was processed for repertoire sequencing. The DNeasy Blood and Tissue Kit was used to extract about 1.8-3.3 ug of genomic DNA from umbilical cord blood or frozen pancreas. On the immunoSEQ human TCRbeta survey platform, a two-step multiplex PCR amplified and barcoded the TCRbeta CDR3 regions. Illumina instruments were used to sequence the libraries, and IgH from the same samples was sequenced in parallel. Concerning the study's data processing: To remove PCR and sequencing errors, raw reads were filtered against IMGT V, D, J definitions and grouped with a nearest-neighbor algorithm. A clone was defined by an identical nucleotide sequence, and differential abundance between tissues was tested with a Fisher exact test for each clone at a pFDR threshold of p<0.01. A minimum inclusion filter of 10 in either sample excluded clones with frequencies too low for statistical inference. The immunoSEQ Analyzer was used for pairwise clonal comparisons, while IMGT tools were used to assess gene family usage. TCRdb stores this immuneACCESS table with in-frame sequences only. Part of the clones is absent; in the studies checked, under half of the shortfall reflects unresolved V genes, and no reason is known for the rest. V, J and clone size were drawn from that table, and D and trimming were deduced from the DNA. Recorded for this sample are around 100,000 clones; less than 80% of them occurred a single time. The leading ten clones occupy roughly 2% of the sample.

The chain joins TRBV2 to TRBJ2-7, and possibly TRBD1, on 6 matching bases. The source of this sequence is a male donor with IPEX syndrome. The specimen sequenced was pancreas tissue. The CDR3 here reads CASLTHRAYEQYF. The DNA sequence is TGTGCCAGCTTGACCCACAGGGCCTACGAGCAGTACTTC. With all but the CDR3 taken from the reference TRBV2 and TRBJ2-7 genes, the full variable domain is: EPEVTQTPSHQVTQMGQEVILRCVPISNHLYFYWYRQILGQKVEFLVSFYNNEISEKSEIFDDQFSVERPDGSNFTLKIRSTKLEDSAMYFCASLTHRAYEQYFGPGTRLTVT.